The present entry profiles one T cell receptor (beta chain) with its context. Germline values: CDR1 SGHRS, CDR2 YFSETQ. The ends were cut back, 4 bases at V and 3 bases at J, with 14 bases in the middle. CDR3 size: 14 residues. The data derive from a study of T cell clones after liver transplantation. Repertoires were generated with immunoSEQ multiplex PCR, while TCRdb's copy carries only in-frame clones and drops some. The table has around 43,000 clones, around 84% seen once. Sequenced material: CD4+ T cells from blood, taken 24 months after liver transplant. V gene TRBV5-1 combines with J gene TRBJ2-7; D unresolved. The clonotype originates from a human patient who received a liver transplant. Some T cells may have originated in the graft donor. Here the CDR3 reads CASSPGPTNYEQYF. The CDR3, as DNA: TGCGCCAGCAGCCCCGGACCAACCAACTACGAGCAGTACTTC.